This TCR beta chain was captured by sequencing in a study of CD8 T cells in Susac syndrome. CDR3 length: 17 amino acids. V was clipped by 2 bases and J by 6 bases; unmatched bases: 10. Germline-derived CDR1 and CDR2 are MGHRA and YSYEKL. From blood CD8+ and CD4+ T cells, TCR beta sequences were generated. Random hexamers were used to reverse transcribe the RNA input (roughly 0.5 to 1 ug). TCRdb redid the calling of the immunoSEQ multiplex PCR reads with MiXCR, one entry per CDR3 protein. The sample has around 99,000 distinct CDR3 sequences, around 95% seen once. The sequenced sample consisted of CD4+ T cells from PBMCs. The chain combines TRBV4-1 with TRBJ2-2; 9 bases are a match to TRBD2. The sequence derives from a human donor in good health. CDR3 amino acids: CASSQLGASGMAGELFF. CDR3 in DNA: TGCGCCAGCAGCCAATTGGGGGCTAGCGGGATGGCCGGGGAGCTGTTTTTT.